The 11 T cell receptor beta chains reported below all come from one sample, sequenced in a study of T cells in localized non-small cell lung cancer. Using immunoSEQ multiplex PCR, the repertoire was profiled, and TCRdb retains in-frame clones only, with some absent. The sample holds roughly 34,000 clones; about nine tenths are singletons and the top ten take around 17%. The sample here was peripheral blood mononuclear cells, taken before any cancer treatment. These TCRs come from a man between 40 and 70 years old with stage III lung adenocarcinoma.

The gene calls are TRBV11-2 and TRBJ2-1; D is unclear. The V gene's germline CDR1 is SGHAT and CDR2 FQNNGV. V was shortened by 1 base and J by 5 bases, with 9 bases between the two germline ends. The CDR3 spans 14 residues. For the CDR3, the DNA is TGTGCCAGCAGCTTAGGGACGAACAACAATGAGCAGTTCTTC. As protein: CASSLGTNNNEQFF.

The J gene is TRBJ2-1, the V gene TRBV7-2; weak D call: TRBD1 (6 bases). CDR3 length equals 16 residues. Deletions cut 5 bases from V and 8 bases from J, with 22 bases between. Germline V gene sequence: CDR1 SGHTA, CDR2 FQGNSA. The CDR3 loop is CASSPPGTRSVHEQFF. The CDR3 region has the DNA TGTGCCAGCAGCCCGCCCGGGACAAGATCAGTCCATGAGCAGTTCTTC.

The chain recombines TRBV7-2 with TRBJ1-1; tentatively, D is TRBD1 (6 bases). Per the germline V gene, CDR1 is SGHTA and CDR2 is FQGNSA. Trimming removed 1 base from V and 4 bases from J, with 13 bases in between. This CDR3 comprises 15 residues. CDR3 sequence reads: CASSLGGQGSTEAFF. The CDR3, as DNA: TGTGCCAGCAGCTTAGGAGGGCAGGGGTCCACTGAAGCTTTCTTT.

The chain joins TRBV7-9 to TRBJ2-2; 10 bases match TRBD1. The V segment lost 0 bases and the J segment 5 bases; nucleotides outside the gene matches: 0. This CDR3 spans 15 amino acids. Germline CDR1 SEHNR, CDR2 FQNEAQ (reference sequence). CDR3 amino acids: CASSLAGQGTGELFF. Here the CDR3 DNA reads TGTGCCAGCAGCTTAGCGGGACAGGGGACCGGGGAGCTGTTTTTT.

The V and J genes are TRBV28 and TRBJ1-2, with a possible D match to TRBD1 (6 bases). V gave up 1 base and J gave up 6 bases, with 12 bases separating them. CDR1 is MDHEN and CDR2 is SYDVKM in the germline V gene. The CDR3 is 14 amino acids. DNA for the CDR3: TGTGCCAGCAGTTTATTAGCCGGGGGCAATGGCTACACCTTC. Translating gives CASSLLAGGNGYTF.

This clone has only a few counts. CDR3 residues: CASSQVRGHSDNSPLHF. Written as DNA, the CDR3 is TGTGCCAGCAGCCAAGTTAGGGGACACAGCGATAATTCACCCCTCCACTTT. The chain recombines TRBV5-4 with TRBJ1-6; D perhaps matches TRBD1 (6 bases). Between the trimmed V and J ends, which lost 4 bases and 5 bases, there was a span of 19 bases. Germline assignment: CDR1 SGHNT and CDR2 YYREEE (reference sequence). The CDR3 spans 17 residues.

V and J are TRBV5-6 and TRBJ2-1, with a possible D match to TRBD1 (5 bases). The CDR3 length is 16 residues. Deletions cut 5 bases from V and 2 bases from J, with 17 bases between. Germline V gives CDR1 SGHDT, CDR2 YYEEEE. CDR3 DNA sequence: TGTGCCAGCAGTTTAAATACAGGCGTCGCCTACAATGAGCAGTTCTTC. It specifies CASSLNTGVAYNEQFF.

The chain's CDR3 is CASRLTGLPEAFF. Here the CDR3 DNA reads TGCGCCAGCAGACTTACAGGGTTGCCTGAAGCTTTCTTT. The V call is TRBV5-1, the J call TRBJ1-1; D might be TRBD1 (6 bases). The CDR3 length is 13 residues. V lost 5 bases and J 6 bases, leaving 14 bases between the germline ends. Per germline, CDR1 SGHRS and CDR2 YFSETQ.

This chain links TRBV6-6 with TRBJ2-1; D might be TRBD1 or TRBD2, each matching 6 bases. The CDR3 runs to 16 residues. The V end was cut by 7 bases, the J end by 4 bases, with 20 bases between. CDR1 and CDR2 (germline): MNHNY, SVGAGI (reference sequence). CDR3 coding DNA: TGTGCCAGCACAGTATATCGGGGGCCCCAGTACAATGAGCAGTTCTTC. Protein sequence: CASTVYRGPQYNEQFF.

The J gene is TRBJ1-3, the V gene TRBV5-5; D call uncertain. The CDR3 spans 15 residues. Per germline, CDR1 SGHKS and CDR2 YYEKEE (reference sequence). V was shortened by 2 bases and J by 0 bases, with 9 bases between the two germline ends. This CDR3 reads CASSLSGFSGNTIYF. As DNA, the CDR3 is TGTGCCAGCAGCTTATCTGGGTTCTCTGGAAACACCATATATTTT.

The chain uses TRBV30 and TRBJ2-5, with 7 bases matching TRBD2. The CDR3 covers 15 residues. The V gene's germline CDR1 is GTSNPN and CDR2 SVGIG (reference sequence). J lost 5 bases, V lost 0 bases, and 9 bases had no gene match. CDR3 amino acids: CAWSVGFGGGETQYF. As DNA, the CDR3 is TGTGCCTGGAGTGTGGGGTTTGGGGGAGGGGAGACCCAGTACTTC.